The 2 T cell receptor beta chains below all came from one sample that was sequenced in a study of resident and recirculating memory T cells in vitiligo. The protocol was immunoSEQ multiplex PCR, while the TCRdb copy is restricted to in-frame clones and leaves out a portion. The sample has around 43,000 clones, 85% to 95% seen once. What was sequenced was blood. These receptor sequences come from a male donor with vitiligo.

This clone was seen just once. The J gene is TRBJ2-1, the V gene TRBV27, with a tentative D call TRBD2 (6 bases). Deletions cut 5 bases from V and 1 base from J, with 12 bases between. The CDR3 runs to 15 residues. Germline-derived CDR1 and CDR2 are MNHEY and SMNVEV (reference sequence). The CDR3 sequence is CASSTGLHSYNEQFF. The CDR3 DNA is TGTGCCAGCAGTACCGGACTACATTCCTACAATGAGCAGTTCTTC.

This rearrangement joins TRBV5-5 to TRBJ1-5, with D maybe TRBD1 (5 bases). Germline CDR1 SGHKS, CDR2 YYEKEE (reference sequence). V was shortened by 1 base and J by 11 bases, with 19 bases between the two germline ends. The CDR3 runs to 15 residues. The CDR3 sequence: CASSLSPAGQVSQHF. The CDR3 nucleotides are TGTGCCAGCAGCTTGTCCCCTGCAGGGCAAGTGTCCCAGCATTTT.